This is a list of T cell receptor beta chains from one sample in a study of a mutant IDH1 vaccine in newly diagnosed glioma. Their antigen targets remain unknown. The repertoire was sequenced with immunoSEQ multiplex PCR; TCRdb's copy has only in-frame clones and lacks some. Among around 60,000 clones listed, 84% were seen once. The sample here was PBMCs, taken from a glioma patient whose treatment included an IDH1 peptide vaccine. These receptors were collected from a young man with glioma. Each CDR3 is given without its conserved first and last residue.

j_call | v_call | cdr3_aa
TRBJ1-3 | TRBV7-9 | ASSLESSGNTIY
TRBJ2-7 | TRBV11-2 | ASRGGPAGVEQY
TRBJ1-4 | TRBV4-2 | ASSQYRDRDEKLF
TRBJ2-1 | TRBV2 | ASSPAGVYNEQF
TRBJ2-1 | TRBV27 | ASSFLAGTFSYNEQF
TRBJ1-5 | TRBV6-1 | ASSEGEGSFNQPQH
TRBJ1-2 | TRBV6-6 | ASSSVPGQGYYGYT
TRBJ1-6 | TRBV6-4 | ASSDGDNSPLH
TRBJ2-5 | TRBV18 | ASSNRGQETQY
TRBJ2-1 | TRBV5-6 | ASSLRPPDYYNEQF
TRBJ1-2 | TRBV5-4 | ASRSNRVNYGYT
TRBJ2-1 | TRBV28 | ASSLQGVTYNEQF
TRBJ2-7 | TRBV29-1 | SVGGLYEQY
TRBJ2-7 | TRBV13 | ASSLAGGEQY
TRBJ1-1 | TRBV4-1 | ASTLTGANRRTMNTEAF
TRBJ2-3 | TRBV27 | ASSLDTMITRTDTQY